This T cell receptor beta chain came from a study of response to subunit inactivated influenza vaccine. TCRdb recomputed calls from the RT-PCR reads with MiXCR, one row per CDR3 protein. In the table there are about 700,000 distinct CDR3 sequences, approximately 15% of which are singletons. A note on this clonotype: Its antigen is unidentified.

The study, taken as a whole, reports: New T cells are recruited in small numbers by each seasonal influenza vaccination, according to the authors' suggestion.

Sequenced material: PBMCs from blood, taken roughly 15 days before vaccination. The receptor was derived from a man aged 50 to 60 who received an inactivated influenza vaccine.

The CDR3 sequence: CAISSEQETQYF. DNA for the CDR3: TGTGCCATCAGTTCAGAACAAGAGACCCAGTACTTC. The V gene is TRBV10-3, the J gene TRBJ2-5; unclear D gene. V lost 5 bases and J lost 2, with 6 bases in between. The CDR3 sequence is 12 residues long. CDR1 and CDR2 (germline): ENHRY, SYGVKD.